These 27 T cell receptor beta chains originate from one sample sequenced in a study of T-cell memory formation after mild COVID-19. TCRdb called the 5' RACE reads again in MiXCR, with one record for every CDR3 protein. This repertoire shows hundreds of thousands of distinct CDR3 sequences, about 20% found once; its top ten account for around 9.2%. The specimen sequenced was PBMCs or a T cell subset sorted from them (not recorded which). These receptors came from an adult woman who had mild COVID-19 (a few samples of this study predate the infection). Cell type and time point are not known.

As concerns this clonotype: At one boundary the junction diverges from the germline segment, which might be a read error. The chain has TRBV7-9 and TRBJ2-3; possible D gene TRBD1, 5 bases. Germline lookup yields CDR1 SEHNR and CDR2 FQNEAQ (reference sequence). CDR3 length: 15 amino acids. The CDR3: CASSIARVSSPAQYF. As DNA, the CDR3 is TGTGCCAGCAGCATAGCCAGGGTCTCCTCACCCGCGCAGTATTTT.

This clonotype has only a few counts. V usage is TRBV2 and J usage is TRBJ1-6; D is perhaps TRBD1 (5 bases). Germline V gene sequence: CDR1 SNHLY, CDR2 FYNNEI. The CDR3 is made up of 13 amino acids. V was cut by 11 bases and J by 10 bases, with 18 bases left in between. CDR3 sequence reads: CAVSGTKKSPLHF. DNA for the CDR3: TGTGCCGTCTCCGGGACCAAAAAATCACCCCTCCACTTT.

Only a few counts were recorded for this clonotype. The chain's CDR3 is CASSLETSGGSTDTQYF. In nucleotides, the CDR3 is TGCGCCAGCAGCTTAGAGACTAGCGGGGGGAGCACAGATACGCAGTATTTT. V and J are TRBV5-1 and TRBJ2-3; 13 nucleotides line up with TRBD2. J gave up 0 bases and V 2 bases, and 3 bases lay outside the gene matches. Germline V gene sequence: CDR1 SGHRS, CDR2 YFSETQ. This CDR3 region has 17 residues.

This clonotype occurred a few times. CDR3 in amino acids: CASSPAGGDEQFF. CDR3 DNA sequence: TGTGCCAGCTCACCAGCGGGGGGCGATGAGCAGTTCTTC. V gene TRBV18 combines with J gene TRBJ2-1; 8 bases agree with TRBD2. The CDR3 is 13 amino acids. J was trimmed by 8 bases and V by 2 bases; bases with no gene match: 2. Germline loops: CDR1 KGHSH, CDR2 LQKENI.

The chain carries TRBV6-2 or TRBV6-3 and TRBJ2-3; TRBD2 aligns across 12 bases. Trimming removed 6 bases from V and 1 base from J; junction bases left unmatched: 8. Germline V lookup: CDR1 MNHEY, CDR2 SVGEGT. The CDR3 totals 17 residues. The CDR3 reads CASSHPRTSGGTDTQYF. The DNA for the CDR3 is TGTGCCAGCAGCCACCCCCGGACTAGCGGGGGCACAGATACGCAGTATTTT.

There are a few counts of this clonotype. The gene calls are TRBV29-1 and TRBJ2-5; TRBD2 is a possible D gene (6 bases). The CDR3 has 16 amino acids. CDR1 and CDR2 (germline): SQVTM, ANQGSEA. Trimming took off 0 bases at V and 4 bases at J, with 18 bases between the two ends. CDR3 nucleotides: TGCAGCGTTGAAGATCAGCGGACCGGGAGTGTAGAGACCCAGTACTTC. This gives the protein CSVEDQRTGSVETQYF.

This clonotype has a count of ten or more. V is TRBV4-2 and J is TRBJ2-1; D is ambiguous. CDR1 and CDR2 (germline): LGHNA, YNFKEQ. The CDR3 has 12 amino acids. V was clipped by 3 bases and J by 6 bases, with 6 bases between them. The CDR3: CASSQKGNEQFF. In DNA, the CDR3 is TGTGCCAGCAGCCAGAAGGGCAATGAGCAGTTCTTC.

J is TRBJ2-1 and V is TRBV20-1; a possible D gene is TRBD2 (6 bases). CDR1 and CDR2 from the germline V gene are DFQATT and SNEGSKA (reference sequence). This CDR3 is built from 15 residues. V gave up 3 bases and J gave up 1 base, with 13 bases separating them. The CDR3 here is CSASGDSGSYNEQFF. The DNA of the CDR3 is TGCAGTGCTAGTGGGGATAGCGGATCCTACAATGAGCAGTTCTTC.

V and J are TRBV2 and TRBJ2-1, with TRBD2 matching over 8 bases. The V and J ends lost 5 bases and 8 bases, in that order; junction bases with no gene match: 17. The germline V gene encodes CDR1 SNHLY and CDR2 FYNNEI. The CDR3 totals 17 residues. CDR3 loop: CASSWEEGLVSAYEQFF. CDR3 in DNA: TGTGCCAGCAGTTGGGAAGAGGGACTAGTGTCAGCATATGAGCAGTTCTTC.

The CDR3 DNA follows: TGTGCCAGTACCTTAGCGGGTGGCCTCAATGAGCAGTTCTTC. Amino acids: CASTLAGGLNEQFF. The gene calls are TRBV27 and TRBJ2-1; 7 bases agree with TRBD2. J gave up 6 bases and V 9 bases, and 11 bases lay outside the gene matches. Germline CDR1 reads MNHEY; CDR2 reads SMNVEV (reference sequence). This CDR3 comprises 14 residues.

The CDR3 nucleotides read TGTGCCTGGAGAGTTCCAGGGACCTACGAGCAGTACTTC. Protein product: CAWRVPGTYEQYF. V and J are TRBV30 and TRBJ2-7, with D possibly matching TRBD1 (5 bases). V was shortened by 3 bases and J by 2 bases, with 11 bases between the two germline ends. The CDR3 loop spans 13 amino acids. The germline CDR1 and CDR2 sequences are GTSNPN and SVGIG (reference sequence). The full variable domain, completed using reference TRBV30 and TRBJ2-7, is SQTIHQWPATLVQPVGSPLSLECTVEGTSNPNLYWYRQAAGRGLQLLFYSVGIGQISSEVPQNLSASRPQDRQFILSSKKLLLSDSGFYLCAWRVPGTYEQYFGPGTRLTVT.

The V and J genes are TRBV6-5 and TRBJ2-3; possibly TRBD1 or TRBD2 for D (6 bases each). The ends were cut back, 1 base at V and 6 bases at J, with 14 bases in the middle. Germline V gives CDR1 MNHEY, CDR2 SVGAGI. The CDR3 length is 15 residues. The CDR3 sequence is CASSYLGGDYDTQYF. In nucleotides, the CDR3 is TGTGCCAGCAGTTACTTGGGGGGCGATTACGATACGCAGTATTTT.

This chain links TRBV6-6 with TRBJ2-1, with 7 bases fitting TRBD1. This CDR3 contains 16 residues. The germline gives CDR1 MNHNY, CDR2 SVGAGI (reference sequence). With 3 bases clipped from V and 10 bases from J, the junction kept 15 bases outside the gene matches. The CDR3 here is CASSYASGQLQGEQFF. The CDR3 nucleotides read TGTGCCAGCAGTTATGCCTCGGGACAGCTACAAGGGGAGCAGTTCTTC.

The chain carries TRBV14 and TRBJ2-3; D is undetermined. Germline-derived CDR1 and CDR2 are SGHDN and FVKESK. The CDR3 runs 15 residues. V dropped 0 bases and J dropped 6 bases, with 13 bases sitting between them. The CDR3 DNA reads TGTGCCAGCAGCCAAGATTTTGGTTTTCTTGATACGCAGTATTTT. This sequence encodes CASSQDFGFLDTQYF.

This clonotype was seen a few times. CDR3 DNA: TGCGCCAGCAGCCAAGTACAAAAGGACTCAGATACGCAGTATTTT. Protein sequence: CASSQVQKDSDTQYF. The chain employs TRBV4-1 and TRBJ2-3; perhaps TRBD2 as D (5 bases). The V end was cut by 1 base, the J end by 4 bases, with 12 bases between. CDR3 length: 15 amino acids. CDR1 and CDR2 (germline): MGHRA, YSYEKL.

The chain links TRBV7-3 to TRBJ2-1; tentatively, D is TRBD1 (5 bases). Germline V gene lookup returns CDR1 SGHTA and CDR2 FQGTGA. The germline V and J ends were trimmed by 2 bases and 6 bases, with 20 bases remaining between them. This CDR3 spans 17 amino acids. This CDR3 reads CASSLPSTEPGSNEQFF. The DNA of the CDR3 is TGTGCCAGCAGCTTACCCTCGACAGAGCCCGGGTCCAATGAGCAGTTCTTC. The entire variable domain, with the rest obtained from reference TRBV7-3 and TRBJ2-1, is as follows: GAGVSQTPSNKVTEKGKYVELRCDPISGHTALYWYRQSLGQGPEFLIYFQGTGAADDSGLPNDRFFAVRPEGSVSTLKIQRTERGDSAVYLCASSLPSTEPGSNEQFFGPGTRLTVL.

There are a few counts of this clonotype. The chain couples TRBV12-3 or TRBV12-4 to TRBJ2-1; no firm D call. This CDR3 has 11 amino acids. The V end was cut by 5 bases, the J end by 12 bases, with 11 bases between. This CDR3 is CASSVGIGQFF. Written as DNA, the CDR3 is TGTGCCAGCAGTGTCGGAATCGGGCAGTTCTTC.

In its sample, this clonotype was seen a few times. The CDR3 here is CASSIQREGRSTDTQYF. Written as DNA, the CDR3 is TGTGCCAGCAGCATACAGCGGGAGGGTCGTAGCACAGATACGCAGTATTTT. This sequence joins TRBV13 and TRBJ2-3; 10 bases line up with TRBD2. The junction had 8 bases not matched to a gene; V was cut back by 5 bases and J by 0 bases. Germline V gives CDR1 PRHDT, CDR2 FYEKMQ (reference sequence). This CDR3 is 17 amino acids long.

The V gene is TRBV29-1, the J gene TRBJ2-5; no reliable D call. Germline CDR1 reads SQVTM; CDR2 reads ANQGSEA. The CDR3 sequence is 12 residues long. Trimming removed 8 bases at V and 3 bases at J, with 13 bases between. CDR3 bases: TGCAGCTACTTACGAACCGAAGAGACCCAGTACTTC. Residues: CSYLRTEETQYF.

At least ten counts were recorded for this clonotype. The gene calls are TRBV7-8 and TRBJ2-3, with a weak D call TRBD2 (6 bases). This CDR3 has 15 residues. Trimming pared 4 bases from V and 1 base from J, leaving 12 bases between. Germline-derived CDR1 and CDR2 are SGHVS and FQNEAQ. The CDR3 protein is CASSSMGGGTDTQYF. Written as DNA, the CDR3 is TGTGCCAGCAGCTCCATGGGGGGAGGCACAGATACGCAGTATTTT.

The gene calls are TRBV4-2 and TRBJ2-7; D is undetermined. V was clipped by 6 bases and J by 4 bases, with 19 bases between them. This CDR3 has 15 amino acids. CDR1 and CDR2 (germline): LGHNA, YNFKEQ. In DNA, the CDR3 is TGTGCCAGCAGGAGTTGGGCAGAGCCGAAATACGAGCAGTACTTC. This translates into CASRSWAEPKYEQYF.

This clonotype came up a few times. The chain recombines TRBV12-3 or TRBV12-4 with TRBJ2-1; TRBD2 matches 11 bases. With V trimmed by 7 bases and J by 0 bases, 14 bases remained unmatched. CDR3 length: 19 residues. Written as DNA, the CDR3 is TGTGCCAGCACCATAAGGGCACTAGCGGGGGCTAGCTCCTACAATGAGCAGTTCTTC. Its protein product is CASTIRALAGASSYNEQFF.

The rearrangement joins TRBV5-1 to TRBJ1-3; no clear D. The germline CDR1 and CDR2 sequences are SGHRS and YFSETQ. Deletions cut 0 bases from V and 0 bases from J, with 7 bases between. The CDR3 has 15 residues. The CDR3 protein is CASSLDVSSGNTIYF. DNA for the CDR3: TGCGCCAGCAGCTTGGACGTGAGCTCTGGAAACACCATATATTTT. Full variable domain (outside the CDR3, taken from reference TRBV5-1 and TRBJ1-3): KAGVTQTPRYLIKTRGQQVTLSCSPISGHRSVSWYQQTPGQGLQFLFEYFSETQRNKGNFPGRFSGRQFSNSRSEMNVSTLELGDSALYLCASSLDVSSGNTIYFGEGSWLTVV.

CDR3: CSGGDLAYEQYF. CDR3 bases: TGCAGCGGTGGGGACCTCGCCTACGAGCAGTACTTC. The J gene is TRBJ2-7, the V gene TRBV29-1; D assignment may be TRBD1 or TRBD2 (5 bases each). CDR3 length equals 12 residues. V dropped 7 bases and J dropped 2 bases, with 12 bases sitting between them. CDR1 is SQVTM and CDR2 is ANQGSEA in the germline V gene.

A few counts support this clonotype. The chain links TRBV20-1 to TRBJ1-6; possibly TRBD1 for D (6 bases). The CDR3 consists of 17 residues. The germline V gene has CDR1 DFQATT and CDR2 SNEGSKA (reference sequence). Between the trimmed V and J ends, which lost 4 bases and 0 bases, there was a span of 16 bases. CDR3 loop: CSAKRGTQSSYNSPLHF. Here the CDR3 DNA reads TGCAGTGCTAAAAGGGGGACACAGAGCTCCTATAATTCACCCCTCCACTTT.

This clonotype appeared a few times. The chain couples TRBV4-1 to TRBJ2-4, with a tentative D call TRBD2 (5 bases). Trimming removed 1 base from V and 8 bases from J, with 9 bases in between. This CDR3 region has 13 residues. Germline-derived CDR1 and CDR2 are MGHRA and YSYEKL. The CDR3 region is CASSQVYGDIQYF. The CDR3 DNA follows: TGCGCCAGCAGCCAAGTGTACGGGGACATTCAGTACTTC.

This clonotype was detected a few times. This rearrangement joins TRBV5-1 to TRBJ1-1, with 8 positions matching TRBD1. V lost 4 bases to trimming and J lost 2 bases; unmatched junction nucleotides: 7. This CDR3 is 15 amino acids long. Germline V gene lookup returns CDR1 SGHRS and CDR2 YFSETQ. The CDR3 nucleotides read TGCGCCAGCAGCCGGCAGACAGGGGCAAACACTGAAGCTTTCTTT. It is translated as CASSRQTGANTEAFF.